The text below deals with one TCR beta chain. The data originate from a study of blood T cell repertoires in COVID-19. Whole-study context: There were acute and convalescent COVID-19 samples, and they came from the United States, Italy and Spain. PBMCs, B-cell-depleted T cells, or T cells were the source of the cDNA or gDNA that made up the material.

The CDR3 totals 18 residues. Trimming took 4 bases from V and 8 from J, leaving 28 bases between them. From germline, CDR1 is SGHRS and CDR2 YFSETQ. How the authors handled the data: Reference gene primers were amplified, and this amplification served to estimate nucleated cell counts. The assay was immunoSEQ multiplex PCR, and TCRdb's table has in-frame clones only and misses some. That table gives V, J and clone size, and the DNA gave D and trimming. The table has more than 110,000 clones, roughly 89% seen once; the top ten hold about 4.3%. The rearrangement joins TRBV5-1 to TRBJ2-1; tentatively, D is TRBD2 (6 bases). The receptor comes from a woman aged 40 to 50 with acute or convalescent COVID-19. The specimen was peripheral blood. CDR3 amino acids: CASSPGGWERAVKDEQFF. The CDR3 DNA sequence: TGCGCCAGCAGCCCTGGGGGGTGGGAGAGGGCTGTGAAGGATGAGCAGTTCTTC.